This is a list of T cell receptor beta chains from one sample in a study of blood T cell repertoires in COVID-19. Using immunoSEQ multiplex PCR, the repertoire was profiled, and TCRdb retains in-frame clones only, with some absent. The sample shows roughly 220,000 clones, 80% to 85% of them seen only once. Sequenced material: peripheral blood. The receptors come from a woman under 40 who had recovered from COVID-19. CDR3s include the opening cysteine and the closing phenylalanine or tryptophan. A D gene is named only where the DNA matches it firmly. Part of the rows lack a size; the others show once, few, many or a class for expanded clones.

cdr3_aa: CASSQDASGSRAYNEQFF
cdr3_nt: TGTGCCAGCAGCCAAGATGCTAGCGGGAGTCGCGCGTACAATGAGCAGTTCTTC
v_call: TRBV3-1/TRBV3-2
d_call: TRBD2
clone_size: NA
j_call: TRBJ2-1

cdr3_aa: CASGYQEQYEQYF
cdr3_nt: TGCGCCAGCGGATACCAGGAACAGTACGAGCAGTACTTC
v_call: TRBV5-1
d_call: NA
clone_size: NA
j_call: TRBJ2-7

cdr3_aa: CASSEQRFGQRWEYSNQPQHF
cdr3_nt: TGTGCCAGCAGTGAACAGCGGTTCGGACAGCGCTGGGAATATAGCAATCAGCCCCAGCATTTT
v_call: TRBV6-1
d_call: NA
clone_size: NA
j_call: TRBJ1-5

cdr3_aa: CASSRGHEGGYTF
cdr3_nt: TGTGCCAGCAGCCGGGGACATGAAGGTGGCTACACCTTC
v_call: TRBV28
d_call: NA
clone_size: NA
j_call: TRBJ1-2

cdr3_aa: CASSTGTFNSPLHF
cdr3_nt: TGTGCCAGCAGTACAGGGACCTTTAATTCACCCCTCCACTTT
v_call: TRBV7-8
d_call: NA
clone_size: NA
j_call: TRBJ1-6

cdr3_aa: CASSVALAGDTAGEQFF
cdr3_nt: TGTGCCAGCAGCGTAGCTCTAGCGGGAGACACAGCAGGTGAGCAGTTCTTC
v_call: TRBV9
d_call: TRBD2
clone_size: NA
j_call: TRBJ2-1

cdr3_aa: CASRQGMETQYF
cdr3_nt: TGTGCCAGCAGACAGGGTATGGAGACCCAGTACTTC
v_call: TRBV7-9
d_call: NA
clone_size: few
j_call: TRBJ2-5

cdr3_aa: CASSLRSDSQGYTF
cdr3_nt: TGCGCCAGCAGCTTGCGGTCGGACAGTCAGGGCTACACCTTC
v_call: TRBV5-1
d_call: NA
clone_size: NA
j_call: TRBJ1-2

cdr3_aa: CASSLDRVGAETQYF
cdr3_nt: TGTGCCAGCAGCTTAGATCGGGTAGGGGCAGAGACCCAGTACTTC
v_call: TRBV11-2
d_call: NA
clone_size: NA
j_call: TRBJ2-5

cdr3_aa: CASSMDRGDTEAFF
cdr3_nt: TGTGCCAGCAGTATGGACAGGGGAGACACTGAAGCTTTCTTT
v_call: TRBV6-5
d_call: TRBD1
clone_size: NA
j_call: TRBJ1-1

cdr3_aa: CASSLIVARDRHEQYF
cdr3_nt: TGTGCCAGCAGTTTAATAGTAGCGAGAGACCGTCACGAGCAGTACTTC
v_call: TRBV27
d_call: NA
clone_size: NA
j_call: TRBJ2-7

cdr3_aa: CASSLGLTGGAAQPQHF
cdr3_nt: TGTGCCAGCAGTTTAGGCTTAACTGGGGGGGCGGCTCAGCCCCAGCATTTT
v_call: TRBV28
d_call: NA
clone_size: NA
j_call: TRBJ1-5

cdr3_aa: CASSPGIREQYF
cdr3_nt: TGTGCCAGCAGCCCCGGGATTCGCGAGCAGTACTTC
v_call: TRBV28
d_call: NA
clone_size: once
j_call: TRBJ2-7

cdr3_aa: CASSLGLAGMQGAYNEQFF
cdr3_nt: TGTGCCAGCAGCCTAGGACTAGCGGGAATGCAGGGGGCCTACAATGAGCAGTTCTTC
v_call: TRBV3-1/TRBV3-2
d_call: TRBD2
clone_size: NA
j_call: TRBJ2-1

cdr3_aa: CASSGGTGLTQYF
cdr3_nt: TGTGCCAGCAGCGGCGGAACAGGTTTGACCCAGTACTTC
v_call: TRBV9
d_call: NA
clone_size: NA
j_call: TRBJ2-5

cdr3_aa: CAISGGTSGTNTGELFF
cdr3_nt: TGTGCCATCAGTGGAGGGACTAGCGGGACGAACACCGGGGAGCTGTTTTTT
v_call: TRBV10-3
d_call: TRBD2
clone_size: NA
j_call: TRBJ2-2

cdr3_aa: CASSSNYEQYF
cdr3_nt: TGTGCCAGCAGCTCCAACTACGAGCAGTACTTC
v_call: TRBV7-2
d_call: NA
clone_size: NA
j_call: TRBJ2-7

cdr3_aa: CASSEGQVGMNTEAFF
cdr3_nt: TGTGCCAGCAGCGAGGGGCAAGTAGGAATGAACACTGAAGCTTTCTTT
v_call: TRBV9
d_call: NA
clone_size: NA
j_call: TRBJ1-1

cdr3_aa: CASSPFSGNTIYF
cdr3_nt: TGTGCCAGTAGTCCTTTCTCTGGAAACACCATATATTTT
v_call: TRBV19
d_call: NA
clone_size: NA
j_call: TRBJ1-3

cdr3_aa: CSASRLAGAQETQYF
cdr3_nt: TGCAGTGCTAGTAGACTAGCGGGAGCCCAAGAGACCCAGTACTTC
v_call: TRBV20-1
d_call: TRBD2
clone_size: NA
j_call: TRBJ2-5

cdr3_aa: CASSTPPMGESGRALEQYF
cdr3_nt: TGTGCCAGCAGCACCCCACCCATGGGGGAGAGCGGGAGGGCCCTCGAGCAGTACTTC
v_call: TRBV21-1
d_call: NA
clone_size: NA
j_call: TRBJ2-7

cdr3_aa: CASSERGGQGNSPLHF
cdr3_nt: TGTGCCAGCAGCGAAAGGGGCGGACAGGGAAATTCACCCCTCCACTTT
v_call: TRBV7-8
d_call: TRBD1
clone_size: NA
j_call: TRBJ1-6

cdr3_aa: CASSHQDRGYEQYF
cdr3_nt: TGCGCCAGCAGCCACCAGGACAGGGGATACGAGCAGTACTTC
v_call: TRBV4-1
d_call: TRBD1
clone_size: NA
j_call: TRBJ2-7

cdr3_aa: CASSLGGEQPQHF
cdr3_nt: TGTGCCAGCAGCCTCGGGGGAGAACAGCCCCAGCATTTT
v_call: TRBV7-6
d_call: NA
clone_size: NA
j_call: TRBJ1-5

cdr3_aa: CASSGTGTGGYTF
cdr3_nt: TGCGCCAGCAGCGGGACAGGGACCGGCGGCTACACCTTC
v_call: TRBV5-1
d_call: TRBD1
clone_size: NA
j_call: TRBJ1-2

cdr3_aa: CASTRGYGYTF
cdr3_nt: TGTGCCAGTACTCGGGGGTATGGCTACACCTTC
v_call: TRBV19
d_call: NA
clone_size: once
j_call: TRBJ1-2

cdr3_aa: CASATAGGTGELFF
cdr3_nt: TGTGCCAGCGCTACTGCCGGGGGAACCGGGGAGCTGTTTTTT
v_call: TRBV5-6
d_call: NA
clone_size: NA
j_call: TRBJ2-2

cdr3_aa: CASSLSWTSTDTQYF
cdr3_nt: TGTGCCAGCAGTTTATCATGGACTAGCACAGATACGCAGTATTTT
v_call: TRBV27
d_call: NA
clone_size: NA
j_call: TRBJ2-3

cdr3_aa: CASSLGQEQYF
cdr3_nt: TGTGCCAGCAGTCTAGGACAGGAGCAGTACTTC
v_call: TRBV27
d_call: NA
clone_size: NA
j_call: TRBJ2-7

cdr3_aa: CASNPRGSEQYF
cdr3_nt: TGTGCCAGCAATCCGAGAGGGTCCGAGCAGTACTTC
v_call: TRBV6-5
d_call: NA
clone_size: NA
j_call: TRBJ2-7

cdr3_aa: CASRPILQRGYEQYF
cdr3_nt: TGTGCCAGCAGACCCATACTCCAGCGGGGCTACGAGCAGTACTTC
v_call: TRBV27
d_call: TRBD2
clone_size: once
j_call: TRBJ2-7

cdr3_aa: CASSDNRDQPQHF
cdr3_nt: TGCGCCAGCAGTGATAACAGGGATCAGCCCCAGCATTTT
v_call: TRBV10-2
d_call: NA
clone_size: NA
j_call: TRBJ1-5

cdr3_aa: CASSLLPGGAGQPQHF
cdr3_nt: TGTGCCAGCAGTTTACTTCCAGGGGGCGCAGGACAGCCCCAGCATTTT
v_call: TRBV27
d_call: TRBD1
clone_size: medium-sized
j_call: TRBJ1-5

cdr3_aa: CASSLARTSGSPGELFF
cdr3_nt: TGCGCCAGCAGCTTGGCTCGGACTAGCGGGAGTCCCGGGGAGCTGTTTTTT
v_call: TRBV5-1
d_call: TRBD2
clone_size: NA
j_call: TRBJ2-2

cdr3_aa: CASSVAAGAGDIQYF
cdr3_nt: TGTGCCAGCAGCGTTGCAGCGGGGGCCGGGGACATTCAGTACTTC
v_call: TRBV9
d_call: TRBD2
clone_size: NA
j_call: TRBJ2-4

cdr3_aa: CASSFGGDSYEQYF
cdr3_nt: TGCGCCAGCAGCTTTGGTGGGGACAGCTACGAGCAGTACTTC
v_call: TRBV5-1
d_call: TRBD1
clone_size: NA
j_call: TRBJ2-7

cdr3_aa: CASSGSNRANEKLFF
cdr3_nt: TGTGCCAGCTCTGGGTCCAATCGGGCTAATGAAAAACTGTTTTTT
v_call: TRBV25-1
d_call: NA
clone_size: NA
j_call: TRBJ1-4

cdr3_aa: CASSLEARGNQPQHF
cdr3_nt: TGTGCCAGCAGCTTAGAAGCCAGGGGCAATCAGCCCCAGCATTTT
v_call: TRBV7-2
d_call: NA
clone_size: NA
j_call: TRBJ1-5

cdr3_aa: CASSIVQDYGYTF
cdr3_nt: TGTGCCAGTAGTATCGTGCAGGACTATGGCTACACCTTC
v_call: TRBV19
d_call: NA
clone_size: few
j_call: TRBJ1-2

cdr3_aa: CASGNREQETQYF
cdr3_nt: TGTGCCTCCGGGAACCGGGAACAAGAGACCCAGTACTTC
v_call: TRBV19
d_call: NA
clone_size: NA
j_call: TRBJ2-5

cdr3_aa: CAPWGGRDTGELFF
cdr3_nt: TGTGCCCCATGGGGAGGGAGGGACACCGGGGAGCTGTTTTTT
v_call: TRBV10-3
d_call: TRBD2
clone_size: few
j_call: TRBJ2-2

cdr3_aa: CASSDRGQENTIYF
cdr3_nt: TGTGCCAGCAGTGACAGGGGGCAGGAAAACACCATATATTTT
v_call: TRBV28
d_call: TRBD1
clone_size: NA
j_call: TRBJ1-3

cdr3_aa: CASKLAGVDTQYF
cdr3_nt: TGTGCCAGCAAGCTAGCGGGAGTGGATACGCAGTATTTT
v_call: TRBV6-6
d_call: TRBD2
clone_size: NA
j_call: TRBJ2-3

cdr3_aa: CASSLFGTSGPNTGELFF
cdr3_nt: TGTGCCAGCAGTTTATTTGGGACTAGCGGGCCGAACACCGGGGAGCTGTTTTTT
v_call: TRBV28
d_call: TRBD2
clone_size: NA
j_call: TRBJ2-2

cdr3_aa: CASRAGTSGVAADTQYF
cdr3_nt: TGTGCCAGTAGGGCCGGGACTAGCGGAGTGGCCGCAGATACGCAGTATTTT
v_call: TRBV19
d_call: TRBD2
clone_size: once
j_call: TRBJ2-3

cdr3_aa: CASSPPGGGYEQYF
cdr3_nt: TGTGCCAGCAGTCCACCCGGGGGAGGGTACGAGCAGTACTTC
v_call: TRBV28
d_call: TRBD2
clone_size: once
j_call: TRBJ2-7

cdr3_aa: CASSPTGRTEAFF
cdr3_nt: TGTGCCAGCTCCCCGACAGGGCGAACTGAAGCTTTCTTT
v_call: TRBV18
d_call: TRBD1
clone_size: NA
j_call: TRBJ1-1

cdr3_aa: CATSDSGQGGTEAFF
cdr3_nt: TGTGCCACCAGTGATTCAGGACAGGGTGGCACTGAAGCTTTCTTT
v_call: TRBV24-1
d_call: TRBD1
clone_size: few
j_call: TRBJ1-1

cdr3_aa: CSVLGLAGETYNEQFF
cdr3_nt: TGCAGCGTTTTGGGACTAGCGGGAGAGACCTACAATGAGCAGTTCTTC
v_call: TRBV29-1
d_call: TRBD2
clone_size: once
j_call: TRBJ2-1

cdr3_aa: CASSWDREWKAYEQYF
cdr3_nt: TGTGCCAGCAGCTGGGACAGGGAGTGGAAGGCCTACGAGCAGTACTTC
v_call: TRBV5-5
d_call: TRBD1
clone_size: once
j_call: TRBJ2-7

cdr3_aa: CATSDAGTSGRQDEQFF
cdr3_nt: TGTGCCACCAGTGATGCCGGGACTAGCGGGAGGCAAGATGAGCAGTTCTTC
v_call: TRBV24-1
d_call: TRBD2
clone_size: NA
j_call: TRBJ2-1

cdr3_aa: CAISEGLAGEADTQYF
cdr3_nt: TGTGCCATCAGTGAGGGACTAGCGGGAGAGGCAGATACGCAGTATTTT
v_call: TRBV10-3
d_call: TRBD2
clone_size: NA
j_call: TRBJ2-3

cdr3_aa: CSASLTSGRVYNEQFF
cdr3_nt: TGCAGTGCTAGTCTAACTAGCGGGAGGGTATACAATGAGCAGTTCTTC
v_call: TRBV20-1
d_call: TRBD2
clone_size: NA
j_call: TRBJ2-1

cdr3_aa: CASARLAGVAQETQYF
cdr3_nt: TGTGCCAGCGCCCGACTAGCGGGAGTCGCACAAGAGACCCAGTACTTC
v_call: TRBV5-4
d_call: TRBD2
clone_size: NA
j_call: TRBJ2-5

cdr3_aa: CASSEYPGGGEQYF
cdr3_nt: TGTGCCAGCAGTGAATACCCGGGAGGAGGGGAGCAGTACTTC
v_call: TRBV2
d_call: TRBD2
clone_size: NA
j_call: TRBJ2-7